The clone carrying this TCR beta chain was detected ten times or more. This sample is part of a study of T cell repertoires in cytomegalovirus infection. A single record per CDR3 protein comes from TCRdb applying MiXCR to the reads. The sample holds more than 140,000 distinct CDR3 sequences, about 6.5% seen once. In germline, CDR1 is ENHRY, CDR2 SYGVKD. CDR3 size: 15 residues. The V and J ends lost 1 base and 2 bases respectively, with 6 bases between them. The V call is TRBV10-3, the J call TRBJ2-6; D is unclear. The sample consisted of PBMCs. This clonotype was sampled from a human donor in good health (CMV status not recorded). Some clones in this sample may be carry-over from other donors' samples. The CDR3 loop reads CAISEYETGANVLTF. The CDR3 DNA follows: TGTGCCATCAGTGAGTACGAGACTGGGGCCAACGTCCTGACTTTC.